Given below is one T cell receptor (beta chain) in context. Its antigen is unidentified. This specimen belongs to a study of shared clonotypes between healthy human individuals. Study results and caveats: Shared clonotypes across all four donors exceeded non-shared ones in generation probability.

Here immunoSEQ multiplex PCR was the method, and the copy in TCRdb shows in-frame clones only, minus some. The data contain some 2 million clones, 95% of them singletons. Deletions cut 0 bases from V and 5 bases from J, with 14 bases between. This CDR3 has 15 amino acids. CDR1 is SGDLS, CDR2 YYNGEE, per germline. Sequencing used naive CD4+ T cells sorted from blood. Subset specified: CD45RA+ positively selected. The sequence came from a man between 18 and 29 years old in good health. The chain recombines TRBV9 with TRBJ2-5, with a weak D call TRBD2 (5 bases). CDR3: CASSVEEGEGETQYF. CDR3 coding DNA: TGTGCCAGCAGCGTAGAGGAAGGAGAGGGTGAGACCCAGTACTTC.